One sample yielded the 14 T cell receptor beta chains listed below, sequenced in a study of blood T cell repertoires in COVID-19 (dated by TCRdb to about 2020). The library relied on the immunoSEQ multiplex PCR assay. As stored in TCRdb, this immuneACCESS dataset retains in-frame rearrangements with V and J assigned. A fraction of the clones does not appear; measured against another copy, unresolved V genes explain less than half of the discrepancy, and the remainder lacks a known reason. The sample records roughly 230,000 clones, around 83% of which are singletons. Of the sample, around 8.1% is held by the ten largest clones. The specimen sequenced was peripheral blood. The receptors here all came from a man aged 35 to 55 with active or convalescent COVID-19.

This clone was detected a few times. The chain carries TRBV7-2 and TRBJ2-1; 9 nucleotides match TRBD2. From germline, CDR1 is SGHTA and CDR2 FQGNSA. V lost 5 bases to trimming and J lost 2 bases; unmatched junction nucleotides: 7. This CDR3 is 16 amino acids long. This CDR3 reads CASSPRLAETYNEQFF. CDR3 nucleotides: TGTGCCAGCAGCCCCAGACTAGCGGAGACCTACAATGAGCAGTTCTTC.

This clone has just one count. The sample contains more than one DNA sequence encoding this CDR3. The J gene is TRBJ2-2, the V gene TRBV9; 8 nucleotides line up with TRBD1. CDR1 and CDR2 from the germline V gene are SGDLS and YYNGEE. V lost 0 bases to trimming and J lost 1 base; unmatched junction nucleotides: 2. This CDR3 is built from 16 residues. The DNA for the CDR3 is TGTGCCAGCAGCGTAGGCAGGGGGCAGAACACCGGGGAGCTGTTTTTT. This sequence encodes CASSVGRGQNTGELFF. The full variable domain, its missing parts supplied by reference TRBV9 and TRBJ2-2, is DSGVTQTPKHLITATGQRVTLRCSPRSGDLSVYWYQQSLDQGLQFLIQYYNGEERAKGNILERFSAQQFPDLHSELNLSSLELGDSALYFCASSVGRGQNTGELFFGEGSRLTVL.

This sequence joins TRBV25-1 and TRBJ1-2; D is perhaps TRBD1 (5 bases). Germline V lookup: CDR1 MGHDK, CDR2 SYGVNS. V was pared by 6 bases and J by 1 base, with 9 bases between. CDR3 length: 13 residues. This CDR3 is CASSLTVNYGYTF. The CDR3 region has the DNA TGTGCCAGCAGCTTGACAGTTAACTATGGCTACACCTTC.

The chain has TRBV4-3 and TRBJ1-2; TRBD1 agrees at 10 bases. Germline V CDR1 and CDR2: LGHNA, YSLEER. This CDR3 comprises 15 residues. J was trimmed by 4 bases and V by 3 bases; bases with no gene match: 5. In DNA, the CDR3 is TGCGCCAGCAGCCAGACAGGGGGCCCTCCCTATGGCTACACCTTC. Protein sequence: CASSQTGGPPYGYTF.

The genes are TRBV18 and TRBJ2-2, with D possibly TRBD2 on 5 matching bases. The CDR3 has 16 residues. The germline V gene encodes CDR1 KGHSH and CDR2 LQKENI. Trimming cost V 0 bases and J 1 base, with 9 bases left between them. CDR3 loop: CASSPPNGENTGELFF. CDR3 sequence (DNA): TGTGCCAGCTCACCACCGAACGGGGAGAACACCGGGGAGCTGTTTTTT.

The chain employs TRBV30 and TRBJ1-1; maybe TRBD1 (5 bases). The CDR3 covers 13 residues. V was cut by 0 bases and J by 3 bases, with 8 bases left in between. CDR1 is GTSNPN, CDR2 SVGIG, per germline (reference sequence). CDR3 protein: CAWSVQTDTEAFF. The DNA of the CDR3 is TGTGCCTGGAGTGTACAGACAGACACTGAAGCTTTCTTT.

The rearrangement joins TRBV19 to TRBJ2-1, with D maybe TRBD2 (6 bases). Germline V gives CDR1 LNHDA, CDR2 SQIVND (reference sequence). This CDR3 is built from 13 residues. The germline V and J ends were trimmed by 5 bases and 4 bases, with 9 bases remaining between them. The CDR3 DNA reads TGTGCCAGTAGTTTCCTAGCGTACAATGAGCAGTTCTTC. As protein: CASSFLAYNEQFF. Combining the CDR3 with reference TRBV19 and TRBJ2-1 gives the whole variable domain DGGITQSPKYLFRKEGQNVTLSCEQNLNHDAMYWYRQDPGQGLRLIYYSQIVNDFQKGDIAEGYSVSREKKESFPLTVTSAQKNPTAFYLCASSFLAYNEQFFGPGTRLTVL.

This chain connects TRBV2 to TRBJ1-1, with D unclear. Germline CDR1 SNHLY, CDR2 FYNNEI. V lost 5 bases to trimming and J lost 1 base, with 11 bases between them. This CDR3 contains 14 residues. The CDR3 DNA sequence: TGTGCCAGCAGTTCAGACGGAGGGAACACTGAAGCTTTCTTT. Encoded protein: CASSSDGGNTEAFF.

The chain links TRBV14 to TRBJ1-3; D gene ambiguous. This CDR3 has 15 residues. Germline CDR1 reads SGHDN; CDR2 reads FVKESK. V lost 1 base, J lost 2 bases, and 9 bases lay in between. CDR3 in DNA: TGTGCCAGCAGCCAAGCGCGGAGGCCTGGAAACACCATATATTTT. The encoded protein is CASSQARRPGNTIYF.

The J gene is TRBJ1-5, the V gene TRBV10-3; D possibly corresponds to TRBD1 (6 bases). The CDR3 has 13 residues. V was clipped by 2 bases and J by 6 bases, with 8 bases between them. CDR1 and CDR2 from the germline V gene are ENHRY and SYGVKD. DNA of the CDR3: TGTGCCATCAGTGAGATGGGGGCTCAGCCCCAGCATTTT. It specifies CAISEMGAQPQHF.

The V call is TRBV10-3, the J call TRBJ1-2; 10 bases are a match to TRBD1. This CDR3 is 15 amino acids long. The junction had 7 bases not matched to a gene; V was cut back by 6 bases and J by 3 bases. Germline CDR1 ENHRY, CDR2 SYGVKD. The CDR3 nucleotides are TGTGCCATCAGAAACGCCGGGACAGGGGACTATGGCTACACCTTC. Its protein is CAIRNAGTGDYGYTF.

A few counts support this clone. CDR3 residues: CASSSGQRSYEQYF. The CDR3, as DNA: TGTGCCAGCAGCTCGGGACAGAGGTCCTACGAGCAGTACTTC. The V and J genes are TRBV5-4 and TRBJ2-7, with 7 bases identical to TRBD1. This CDR3 region has 14 residues. Germline assignment: CDR1 SGHNT and CDR2 YYREEE (reference sequence). With V trimmed by 3 bases and J by 1 base, 4 bases remained unmatched. Based on the CDR3 plus reference TRBV5-4 and TRBJ2-7, the full variable domain is ETGVTQSPTHLIKTRGQQVTLRCSSQSGHNTVSWYQQALGQGPQFIFQYYREEENGRGNFPPRFSGLQFPNYSSELNVNALELDDSALYLCASSSGQRSYEQYFGPGTRLTVT.

The chain joins TRBV28 to TRBJ1-1; 7 nucleotides align to TRBD1. The CDR3 extends over 14 amino acids. Trimming at V came to 5 bases and at J to 1 base, leaving 4 bases not matched to a gene. CDR1 and CDR2 (germline): MDHEN, SYDVKM. The CDR3, as DNA: TGTGCCAGCAGTACTAGGACAGGGAACACTGAAGCTTTCTTT. This gives the protein CASSTRTGNTEAFF.

The V call is TRBV19, the J call TRBJ1-1, with D uncertain. The CDR3 length is 15 residues. Trimming pared 7 bases from V and 3 bases from J, leaving 18 bases between. Germline CDR1 reads LNHDA; CDR2 reads SQIVND (reference sequence). This CDR3 reads CASTPDWSEYTEAFF. The CDR3, as DNA: TGTGCCAGTACCCCGGACTGGTCGGAGTACACTGAAGCTTTCTTT. The entire variable domain, with the rest obtained from reference TRBV19 and TRBJ1-1, is as follows: DGGITQSPKYLFRKEGQNVTLSCEQNLNHDAMYWYRQDPGQGLRLIYYSQIVNDFQKGDIAEGYSVSREKKESFPLTVTSAQKNPTAFYLCASTPDWSEYTEAFFGQGTRLTVV.